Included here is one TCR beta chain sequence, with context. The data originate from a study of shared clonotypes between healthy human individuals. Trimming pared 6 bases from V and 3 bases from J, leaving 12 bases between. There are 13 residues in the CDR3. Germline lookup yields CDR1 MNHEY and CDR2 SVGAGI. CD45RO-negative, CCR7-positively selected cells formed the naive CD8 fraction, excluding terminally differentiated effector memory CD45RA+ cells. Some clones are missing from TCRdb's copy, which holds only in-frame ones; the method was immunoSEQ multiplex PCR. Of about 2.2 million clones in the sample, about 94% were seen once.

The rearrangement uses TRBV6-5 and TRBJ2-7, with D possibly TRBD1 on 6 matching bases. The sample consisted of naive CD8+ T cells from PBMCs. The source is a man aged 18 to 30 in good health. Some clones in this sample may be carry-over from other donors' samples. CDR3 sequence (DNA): TGTGCCAGCAGCCCGGGACACCTCTACGAGCAGTACTTC. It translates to CASSPGHLYEQYF.